The 20 T cell receptor beta chains below come from one sample, sequenced in a study of early T cells in non-severe SARS-CoV-2 infection (dated by TCRdb to the early 2020s). The library was built by means of 5' RACE. Sequencing was carried out with a NextSeq 500. TCRdb trimmed public reads at Q25 via fastp, called clones via MiXCR and kept in-frame beta chains. Each entry is one CDR3 protein sequence, shown with its most common DNA and genes. The sample profile shows tens of thousands of distinct CDR3 sequences; around 5% of them were found once. The ten largest clonotypes hold just under 4.5% of the sample. The specimen was whole blood. The receptor set was obtained from an adult who was a healthcare worker with PCR-confirmed SARS-CoV-2 infection or an uninfected control (not recorded which).

This clonotype was seen ten or more times. The chain couples TRBV29-1 to TRBJ2-7; 12 bases map to TRBD2. Germline V gives CDR1 SQVTM, CDR2 ANQGSEA. The CDR3 is 13 residues long. V lost 6 bases and J lost 2; bases outside the gene matches: 2. The CDR3 protein is CSVLAGGTYEQYF. CDR3 bases: TGCAGCGTACTAGCGGGAGGAACCTACGAGCAGTACTTC.

There are a few counts of this clonotype. As DNA, the CDR3 is TGCGCCAGCAGCCAAGGATCTGGGAACTCCTACAATGAGCAGTTCTTC. Amino acids: CASSQGSGNSYNEQFF. The V and J genes are TRBV4-1 and TRBJ2-1; D not resolved. CDR1 is MGHRA and CDR2 is YSYEKL in the germline V gene. V lost 1 base and J 0 bases, leaving 10 bases between the germline ends. The CDR3 runs to 16 residues.

This clonotype has at least ten counts. The V call is TRBV21-1, the J call TRBJ2-2; the DNA was not compared with TRBD1, the D call given in the table. TRBV21-1 corresponds to a pseudogene. CDR3 length: 14 amino acids. CDR3 in amino acids: CASSKQGATGELFF. The CDR3 DNA follows: TGTGCCAGCAGCAAACAGGGGGCCACCGGGGAGCTGTTTTTT.

This clonotype was seen ten or more times. The V and J genes are TRBV12-3 or TRBV12-4 and TRBJ2-1, with 8 bases that match TRBD1. This CDR3 contains 14 residues. V lost 7 bases and J lost 7; bases outside the gene matches: 9. The chain's CDR3 is CASTLRQGANEQFF. The DNA for the CDR3 is TGTGCCAGCACCCTCCGGCAGGGGGCGAATGAGCAGTTCTTC.

This clonotype was seen more than once but under ten times. The genes are TRBV12-3 or TRBV12-4 and TRBJ2-7; D ambiguous. CDR3 length: 13 amino acids. The V and J ends lost 5 bases and 4 bases respectively, with 12 bases between them. The CDR3 sequence is CASSLSLGYEQYF. Here the CDR3 DNA reads TGTGCCAGCAGTCTAAGCCTGGGTTACGAGCAGTACTTC.

This clonotype was counted many times. The V call is TRBV4-2, the J call TRBJ1-2; a weak D match, TRBD1 (5 bases). Germline CDR1 is LGHNA and CDR2 is YNFKEQ. Deletions cut 0 bases from V and 4 bases from J, with 15 bases between. This CDR3 has 16 residues. CDR3 loop: CASSQETAHASYGYTF. The CDR3, as DNA: TGTGCCAGCAGCCAAGAGACAGCCCACGCGAGCTATGGCTACACCTTC.

This clonotype was recorded many times. The V call is TRBV20-1, the J call TRBJ2-1; no reliable D call. CDR1 is DFQATT and CDR2 is SNEGSKA in the germline V gene (reference sequence). Trimming removed 6 bases from V and 0 bases from J, with 12 bases in between. This CDR3 is built from 14 residues. CDR3 residues: CSALRSSSYNEQFF. The CDR3 nucleotides read TGCAGTGCGCTAAGGTCGAGCTCCTACAATGAGCAGTTCTTC.

This clonotype occurred many times. V is TRBV5-1 and J is TRBJ2-1; 12 nucleotides agree with TRBD2. V shed 6 bases and J 6 bases; nucleotides not matched to a gene: 7. The CDR3 sequence is 15 residues long. The germline CDR1 and CDR2 sequences are SGHRS and YFSETQ. The CDR3 loop is CASTTSGSPSNEQFF. The CDR3 region has the DNA TGCGCCAGCACGACTAGCGGGAGCCCCTCCAATGAGCAGTTCTTC.

This clonotype was seen many times. The V call is TRBV13, the J call TRBJ1-6, with D possibly matching TRBD1 (5 bases). Deletions cut 3 bases from V and 7 bases from J, with 16 bases between. The CDR3 is 16 amino acids. CDR1 is PRHDT, CDR2 FYEKMQ, per germline (reference sequence). The CDR3 DNA reads as TGTGCCAGCAGCTTTGGAGCCCGGGGCAGGAATTCACCCCTCCACTTT. This codes for CASSFGARGRNSPLHF.

This rearrangement joins TRBV6-5 to TRBJ1-2; D gene uncertain. CDR1 and CDR2 from the germline V gene are MNHEY and SVGAGI. Trimming pared 8 bases from V and 2 bases from J, leaving 18 bases between. CDR3 length: 15 residues. CDR3 bases: TGTGCCAGCCGTACCTCTGAGGCGCCCAACTATGGCTACACCTTC. It encodes CASRTSEAPNYGYTF.

This clonotype appeared a few times. The chain has TRBV30 and TRBJ1-1; D is unresolved. V lost 7 bases and J lost 1, with 13 bases in between. The V gene's germline CDR1 is GTSNPN and CDR2 SVGIG (reference sequence). The CDR3 runs to 13 residues. CDR3 loop: CAFVWSRNTEAFF. CDR3 DNA sequence: TGTGCCTTTGTATGGTCAAGGAACACTGAAGCTTTCTTT.

Relative to its sample, this clonotype is medium-sized (0.01 to 0.1%). The CDR3 sequence: CASSGSGTDTQYF. The CDR3 nucleotides read TGTGCCAGCAGCGGTAGTGGCACAGATACGCAGTATTTT. The chain joins TRBV7-7 to TRBJ2-3; D is undetermined. Per the germline V gene, CDR1 is SSHAT and CDR2 is FNYEAQ (reference sequence). The CDR3 spans 13 residues. Trimming left V 5 bases short and J 1 base short, with 7 bases between.

There are a few counts of this clonotype. The DNA for the CDR3 is TGTGCCAGCAGCTTGGATGTGTGGGGGTTAGCCAAAAACATTCAGTACTTC. Translation gives CASSLDVWGLAKNIQYF. The chain employs TRBV5-5 and TRBJ2-4, with D perhaps TRBD1 or TRBD2 (5 bases each). The CDR3 runs to 17 residues. V lost 0 bases to trimming and J lost 0 bases, with 13 bases between them. Germline loops: CDR1 SGHKS, CDR2 YYEKEE (reference sequence).

A few counts support this clonotype. J is TRBJ2-1 and V is TRBV5-5; D remains ambiguous. The V and J ends lost 7 bases and 10 bases respectively, with 12 bases between them. The CDR3 runs to 11 residues. Looked up from germline, CDR1 is SGHKS and CDR2 is YYEKEE (reference sequence). Here the CDR3 DNA reads TGTGCCAGCCTCCCGGCGCACGAGCAGTTCTTC. Translated, it gives CASLPAHEQFF.

A few counts support this clonotype. The chain couples TRBV5-5 to TRBJ1-1; 8 bases fit TRBD1. V shed 3 bases and J 3 bases; nucleotides not matched to a gene: 10. Germline V lookup: CDR1 SGHKS, CDR2 YYEKEE (reference sequence). This CDR3 region has 16 residues. CDR3 residues: CASSSQGARIDTEAFF. In DNA, the CDR3 is TGTGCCAGCAGCTCGCAGGGGGCGCGGATTGACACTGAAGCTTTCTTT.

This clonotype was observed a handful of times. The J gene is TRBJ2-5, the V gene TRBV6-1; the match to TRBD1 covers 8 bases. CDR1 MNHNS and CDR2 SASEGT come from the germline V gene. V lost 5 bases, J lost 10 bases, and 9 bases stayed unmatched. The CDR3 covers 13 residues. The CDR3, as DNA: TGTGCCAGCAGTTGGACAGGGATGGAGGACCAGTACTTC. This codes for CASSWTGMEDQYF.

The gene calls are TRBV5-1 and TRBJ2-1, with 7 bases that match TRBD2. Germline CDR1 reads SGHRS; CDR2 reads YFSETQ. The CDR3 loop spans 15 amino acids. Losses at the gene ends were 2 bases for V and 4 bases for J; bases not matched to a gene: 6. The CDR3 DNA follows: TGCGCCAGCAGCTTTCTAGCGGAGGTTTACAATGAGCAGTTCTTC. Translating it yields CASSFLAEVYNEQFF.

The rearrangement uses TRBV28 and TRBJ2-7; no definite D call. The ends were cut back, 3 bases at V and 7 bases at J, with 13 bases in the middle. The CDR3 spans 13 residues. CDR1 and CDR2 from the germline V gene are MDHEN and SYDVKM. This CDR3 reads CASSFRSSQEQYF. The DNA of the CDR3 is TGTGCCAGCAGTTTTCGGTCTTCTCAGGAGCAGTACTTC.

This clonotype counts as medium-sized. V and J are TRBV5-5 and TRBJ1-2; D remains ambiguous. Germline V gene lookup returns CDR1 SGHKS and CDR2 YYEKEE (reference sequence). V was shortened by 2 bases and J by 4 bases, with 9 bases between the two germline ends. The CDR3 is 13 residues long. The CDR3 DNA sequence: TGTGCCAGCAGCTTCGACGGCCCCTATGGCTACACCTTC. The encoded protein is CASSFDGPYGYTF.

This clonotype showed up many times. This chain uses TRBV20-1 with TRBJ2-6; 8 bases map to TRBD1. V lost 1 base to trimming and J lost 1 base; unmatched junction nucleotides: 9. The germline V gene encodes CDR1 DFQATT and CDR2 SNEGSKA (reference sequence). The CDR3 length is 18 residues. This CDR3 reads CSARVSHRGTSGANVLTF. For the CDR3, the DNA is TGCAGTGCTAGAGTCTCGCACAGGGGGACTTCTGGGGCCAACGTCCTGACTTTC.